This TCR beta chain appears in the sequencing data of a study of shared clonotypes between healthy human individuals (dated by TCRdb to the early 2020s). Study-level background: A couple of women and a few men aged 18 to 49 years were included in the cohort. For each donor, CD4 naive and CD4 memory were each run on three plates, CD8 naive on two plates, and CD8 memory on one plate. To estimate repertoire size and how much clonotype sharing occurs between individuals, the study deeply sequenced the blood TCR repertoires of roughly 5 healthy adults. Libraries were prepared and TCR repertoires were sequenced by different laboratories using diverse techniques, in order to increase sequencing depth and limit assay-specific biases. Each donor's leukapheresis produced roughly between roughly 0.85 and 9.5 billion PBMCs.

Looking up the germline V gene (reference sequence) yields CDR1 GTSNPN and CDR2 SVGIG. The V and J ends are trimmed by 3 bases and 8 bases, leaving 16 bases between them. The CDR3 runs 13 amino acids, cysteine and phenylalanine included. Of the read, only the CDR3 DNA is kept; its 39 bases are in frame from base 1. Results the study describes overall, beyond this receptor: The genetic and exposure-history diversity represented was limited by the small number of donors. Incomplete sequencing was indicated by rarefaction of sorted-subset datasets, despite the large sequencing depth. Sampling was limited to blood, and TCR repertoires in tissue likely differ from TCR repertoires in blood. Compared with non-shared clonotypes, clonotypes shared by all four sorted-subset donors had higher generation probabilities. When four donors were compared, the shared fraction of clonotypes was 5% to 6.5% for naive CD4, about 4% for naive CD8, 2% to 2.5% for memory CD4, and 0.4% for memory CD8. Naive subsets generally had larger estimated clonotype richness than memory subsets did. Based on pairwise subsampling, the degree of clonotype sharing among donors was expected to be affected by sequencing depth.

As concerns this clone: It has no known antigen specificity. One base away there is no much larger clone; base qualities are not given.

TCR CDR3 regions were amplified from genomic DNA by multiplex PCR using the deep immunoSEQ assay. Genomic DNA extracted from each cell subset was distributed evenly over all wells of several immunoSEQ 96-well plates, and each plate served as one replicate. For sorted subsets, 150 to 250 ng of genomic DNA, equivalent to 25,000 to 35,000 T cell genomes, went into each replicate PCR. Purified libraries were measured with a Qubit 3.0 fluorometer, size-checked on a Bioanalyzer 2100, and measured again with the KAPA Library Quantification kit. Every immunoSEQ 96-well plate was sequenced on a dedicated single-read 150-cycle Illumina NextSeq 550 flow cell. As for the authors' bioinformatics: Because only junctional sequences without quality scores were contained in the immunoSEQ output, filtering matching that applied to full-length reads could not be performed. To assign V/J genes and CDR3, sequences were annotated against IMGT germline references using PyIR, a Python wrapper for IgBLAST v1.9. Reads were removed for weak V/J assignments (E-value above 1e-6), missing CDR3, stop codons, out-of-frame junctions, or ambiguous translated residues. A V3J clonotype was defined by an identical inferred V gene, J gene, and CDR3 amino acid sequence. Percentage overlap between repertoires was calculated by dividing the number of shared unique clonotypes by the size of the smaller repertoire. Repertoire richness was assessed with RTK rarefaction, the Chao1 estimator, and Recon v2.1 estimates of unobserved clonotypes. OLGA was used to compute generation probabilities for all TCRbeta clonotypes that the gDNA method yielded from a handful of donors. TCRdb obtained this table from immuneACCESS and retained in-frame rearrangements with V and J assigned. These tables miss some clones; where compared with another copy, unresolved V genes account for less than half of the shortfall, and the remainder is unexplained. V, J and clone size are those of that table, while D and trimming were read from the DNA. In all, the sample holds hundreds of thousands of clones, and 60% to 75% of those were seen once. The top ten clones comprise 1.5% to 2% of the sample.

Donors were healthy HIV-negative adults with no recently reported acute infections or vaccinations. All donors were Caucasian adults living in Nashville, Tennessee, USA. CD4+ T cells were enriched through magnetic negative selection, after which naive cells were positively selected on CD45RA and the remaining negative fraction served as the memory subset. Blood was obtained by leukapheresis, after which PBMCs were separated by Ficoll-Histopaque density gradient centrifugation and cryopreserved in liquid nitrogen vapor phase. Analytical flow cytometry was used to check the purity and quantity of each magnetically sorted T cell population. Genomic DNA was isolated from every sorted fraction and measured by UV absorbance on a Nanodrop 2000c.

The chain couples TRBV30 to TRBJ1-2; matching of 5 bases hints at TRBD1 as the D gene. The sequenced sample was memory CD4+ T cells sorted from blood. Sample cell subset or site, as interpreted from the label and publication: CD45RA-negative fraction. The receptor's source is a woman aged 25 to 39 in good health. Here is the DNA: TGTGCCTGGAGGGGGAAACCGGACACCGGCTACACCTTC. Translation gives CAWRGKPDTGYTF.